What follows are 23 T cell receptor beta chains derived from one specimen sequenced in a study of shared clonotypes between healthy human individuals. The method was immunoSEQ multiplex PCR; TCRdb's version includes in-frame clones alone and lacks a portion of them. The sample has about 470,000 clones; around 79% are singletons. Specimen: PBMCs. The source of these receptors is a woman aged 40 to 55 in good health. Some clones in this sample may be carry-over from other donors' samples.

CDR3 sequence: CASSLAGSRPNSPLHF. For the CDR3, the DNA is TGTGCCAGCAGCTTGGCAGGGTCAAGACCTAATTCACCCCTCCACTTT. The V call is TRBV5-4, the J call TRBJ1-6, with D possibly TRBD1 on 5 matching bases. The V end lost 0 bases, the J end lost 6 bases, and 13 bases lay between the germline ends. There are 16 residues in the CDR3. The germline V gene encodes CDR1 SGHNT and CDR2 YYREEE (reference sequence).

The chain recombines TRBV10-2 with TRBJ1-1; 9 bases fit TRBD1. Germline V gene data show CDR1 as WSHSY and CDR2 as SAAADI. The CDR3 consists of 15 residues. V lost 10 bases to trimming and J lost 0 bases; unmatched junction nucleotides: 9. The CDR3 nucleotides are TGCGCCACCCACCGGGACAGGGCGTTGAACACTGAAGCTTTCTTT. Encoded protein: CATHRDRALNTEAFF.

The chain has TRBV5-4 and TRBJ2-5, with 8 bases that match TRBD2. Germline CDR1 SGHNT, CDR2 YYREEE (reference sequence). V dropped 1 base and J dropped 3; count of bases not matched to a gene: 5. The CDR3 is made up of 15 amino acids. CDR3 sequence (DNA): TGTGCCAGCAGCTTGAACGGGAGGGCGGAAGAGACCCAGTACTTC. It specifies CASSLNGRAEETQYF.

The rearrangement joins TRBV7-9 to TRBJ2-3; D uncertain. Germline CDR1 reads SEHNR; CDR2 reads FQNEAQ (reference sequence). The CDR3 spans 14 residues. V was shortened by 8 bases and J by 1 base, with 13 bases between the two germline ends. The DNA for the CDR3 is TGTGCCAGCTCACGGGCCTCGGGCACAGATACGCAGTATTTT. This encodes CASSRASGTDTQYF.

The V call is TRBV29-1, the J call TRBJ2-5; 9 positions agree with TRBD1. The V segment lost 7 bases and the J segment 0 bases; nucleotides outside the gene matches: 6. This CDR3 has 14 residues. Germline-derived CDR1 and CDR2 are SQVTM and ANQGSEA. This chain's CDR3 is CSAQQGANQETQYF. The DNA for the CDR3 is TGCAGCGCTCAACAGGGGGCGAACCAAGAGACCCAGTACTTC.

CDR3 bases: TGTGCCAGCAGCCCAGTAACCCTCGGGCTCGGGCAGTTCTTC. Translated: CASSPVTLGLGQFF. V is TRBV11-1 and J is TRBJ2-1; D is uncertain. The CDR3 loop spans 14 amino acids. CDR1 is SGHAT and CDR2 is FQDESV in the germline V gene (reference sequence). Trimming pared 5 bases from V and 12 bases from J, leaving 20 bases between. The full variable domain, with the rest looked up from reference TRBV11-1 and TRBJ2-1, is EAEVAQSPRYKITEKSQAVAFWCDPISGHATLYWYRQILGQGPELLVQFQDESVVDDSQLPKDRFSAERLKGVDSTLKIQPAELGDSAMYLCASSPVTLGLGQFFGPGTRLTVL.

This clone was found once. The chain uses TRBV19 and TRBJ2-3; 8 bases map to TRBD1. This CDR3 is 16 amino acids long. Germline assignment: CDR1 LNHDA and CDR2 SQIVND (reference sequence). With 4 bases clipped from V and 0 bases from J, the junction kept 6 bases outside the gene matches. CDR3 nucleotide sequence: TGTGCCAGTAGTAGGATCAGGGGGCAGAGCACAGATACGCAGTATTTT. Its protein product is CASSRIRGQSTDTQYF.

This clone showed up just a few times. The CDR3 DNA follows: TGTGCCAGCAGCAAAGTTACGGACTCCTACGAGCAGTACTTC. This sequence encodes CASSKVTDSYEQYF. The chain links TRBV21-1 to TRBJ2-7. TRBV21-1 is termed a pseudogene. CDR3 length equals 14 residues.

The V and J genes are TRBV5-1 and TRBJ2-5; TRBD1 matches 9 bases. With 4 bases clipped from V and 4 bases from J, the junction kept 5 bases outside the gene matches. Germline V lookup: CDR1 SGHRS, CDR2 YFSETQ. The CDR3 is 14 amino acids. The CDR3 is CASSPRQGVETQYF. The CDR3, as DNA: TGCGCCAGCAGCCCCCGACAGGGGGTAGAGACCCAGTACTTC.

CDR3 amino acids: CASSPGRDFGNTIYF. The CDR3 DNA is TGTGCCAGCTCACCCGGCAGGGACTTCGGAAACACCATATATTTT. This rearrangement joins TRBV18 to TRBJ1-3; possibly TRBD1 for D (5 bases). With 3 bases removed from V and 4 bases from J, the gap between germline ends came to 13 bases. In germline, CDR1 is KGHSH, CDR2 LQKENI. The CDR3 totals 15 residues.

This chain uses TRBV6-6 with TRBJ1-2; 7 nucleotides line up with TRBD1. Germline CDR1 reads MNHNY; CDR2 reads SVGAGI (reference sequence). Trimming took 0 bases from V and 7 from J; bases not matched to a gene: 11. There are 16 residues in the CDR3. CDR3 in DNA: TGTGCCAGCAGTTACTCGACGACGACAGGGTCGGGTGGCTACACCTTC. Its protein is CASSYSTTTGSGGYTF.

CDR3: CASSFLADTDTQYF. CDR3 DNA sequence: TGTGCCAGCAGTTTTCTAGCGGACACAGATACGCAGTATTTT. This chain connects TRBV6-1 to TRBJ2-3, with TRBD2 matching 7 bases. CDR3 length: 14 residues. The V and J ends lost 5 bases and 2 bases, in that order; junction bases with no gene match: 4. Germline CDR1 and CDR2: MNHNS and SASEGT.

The CDR3 sequence is CASSFDREGTEAFF. CDR3 nucleotide sequence: TGTGCCAGCAGCTTTGACAGGGAAGGCACTGAAGCTTTCTTT. The J gene is TRBJ1-1, the V gene TRBV7-2; 7 nucleotides match TRBD1. V trimming: 3 bases; J trimming: 4 bases; junction bases outside the gene matches: 5. The germline gives CDR1 SGHTA, CDR2 FQGNSA. The CDR3 length is 14 residues.

The chain uses TRBV11-2 and TRBJ1-4, with 7 nucleotides matching TRBD1. Unmatched junction bases numbered 6, after V lost 7 bases and J lost 10 bases. The CDR3 is 12 amino acids. Germline V gene sequence: CDR1 SGHAT, CDR2 FQNNGV. The CDR3: CASNPPGGKLFF. The CDR3 nucleotides read TGTGCCAGCAACCCTCCAGGGGGAAAACTGTTTTTT.

CDR3 region: CASSPSDGRGSYNEQFF. CDR3 sequence (DNA): TGTGCCAGCAGCCCATCCGACGGGAGGGGGTCCTACAATGAGCAGTTCTTC. The genes are TRBV5-4 and TRBJ2-1; 8 bases map to TRBD2. With V trimmed by 4 bases and J by 1 base, 10 bases remained unmatched. Germline CDR1 SGHNT, CDR2 YYREEE (reference sequence). The CDR3 is 17 amino acids.

V usage is TRBV30 and J usage is TRBJ1-1, with D maybe TRBD1 (6 bases). The germline V gene encodes CDR1 GTSNPN and CDR2 SVGIG (reference sequence). The CDR3 contains 15 residues. V was pared by 5 bases and J by 2 bases, with 18 bases between. CDR3 in DNA: TGTGCCTGGGCCACCGGGACAACCTATAACACTGAAGCTTTCTTT. Protein sequence: CAWATGTTYNTEAFF.

J is TRBJ2-1 and V is TRBV10-3, with D perhaps given as TRBD1 or TRBD2 (5 bases each). Germline V gene data show CDR1 as ENHRY and CDR2 as SYGVKD. V lost 0 bases to trimming and J lost 7 bases, with 13 bases between them. The CDR3 has 15 amino acids. The CDR3 coding sequence is TGTGCCATCAGTGAGTCGGGTTACGGGGCAAATGAGCAGTTCTTC. Protein product: CAISESGYGANEQFF.

The count of this clone is one. V usage is TRBV19 and J usage is TRBJ2-5; D is perhaps TRBD1 (6 bases). Per the germline V gene, CDR1 is LNHDA and CDR2 is SQIVND (reference sequence). The CDR3 extends over 14 amino acids. Trimming stripped 2 bases from V and 5 bases from J, with 12 bases between. This CDR3 is CASSIRAGAETQYF. The CDR3 nucleotides read TGTGCCAGTAGTATAAGGGCAGGGGCCGAGACCCAGTACTTC. The full variable domain, completed using reference TRBV19 and TRBJ2-5, is DGGITQSPKYLFRKEGQNVTLSCEQNLNHDAMYWYRQDPGQGLRLIYYSQIVNDFQKGDIAEGYSVSREKKESFPLTVTSAQKNPTAFYLCASSIRAGAETQYFGPGTRLLVL.

The rearrangement uses TRBV28 and TRBJ2-1; the D gene is possibly TRBD2 (6 bases). From germline, CDR1 is MDHEN and CDR2 SYDVKM. This CDR3 spans 19 amino acids. The V gene lost 3 bases and the J gene lost 2 bases, with 23 bases spanning the gap. The CDR3 bases are TGTGCCAGCAGTTTTCTATCGGTTAAGGGGCGGGGAGCCTACAATGAGCAGTTCTTC. Amino acid sequence: CASSFLSVKGRGAYNEQFF.

In the case of this clone: A much larger clone is a single base away; this may be a read error. The chain is built from TRBV11-3 and TRBJ2-3; D is uncertain. V was cut by 3 bases and J by 5 bases, with 3 bases left in between. The CDR3 is 11 residues long. CDR1 and CDR2 (germline): SGHNT, YENEEA. CDR3 in DNA: TGTGCCAGCAGCTTTGGAGATACGCAGTATTTT. Residues: CASSFGDTQYF.

The gene calls are TRBV19 and TRBJ1-2; D may be TRBD1 (6 bases). Germline assignment: CDR1 LNHDA and CDR2 SQIVND (reference sequence). This CDR3 is 16 amino acids long. Deletions cut 5 bases from V and 2 bases from J, with 18 bases between. CDR3 DNA: TGTGCCAGTAGTGTTCTAGGACAGTTTGGAAACTATGGCTACACCTTC. This gives the protein CASSVLGQFGNYGYTF. Full variable domain (missing parts from reference TRBV19 and TRBJ1-2): DGGITQSPKYLFRKEGQNVTLSCEQNLNHDAMYWYRQDPGQGLRLIYYSQIVNDFQKGDIAEGYSVSREKKESFPLTVTSAQKNPTAFYLCASSVLGQFGNYGYTFGSGTRLTVV.

V usage is TRBV7-9 and J usage is TRBJ2-7; 13 bases align to TRBD2. Germline CDR1 and CDR2: SEHNR and FQNEAQ (reference sequence). Germline trimming cut 4 bases from V and 5 bases from J; bases unmatched to any gene: 8. This CDR3 is 16 amino acids long. CDR3 in amino acids: CASSYGTSGTRHEQYF. The CDR3 nucleotides are TGTGCCAGCAGCTACGGGACTAGCGGGACCCGCCACGAGCAGTACTTC.

This chain uses TRBV6-5 with TRBJ1-5, with D tentatively TRBD1 (6 bases). The CDR3 is 14 residues long. Germline V gene data show CDR1 as MNHEY and CDR2 as SVGAGI. The germline V and J ends were trimmed by 6 bases and 3 bases, with 12 bases remaining between them. The chain's CDR3 is CASSRGQINQPQHF. The CDR3 DNA is TGTGCCAGCAGCCGAGGACAGATCAATCAGCCCCAGCATTTT.